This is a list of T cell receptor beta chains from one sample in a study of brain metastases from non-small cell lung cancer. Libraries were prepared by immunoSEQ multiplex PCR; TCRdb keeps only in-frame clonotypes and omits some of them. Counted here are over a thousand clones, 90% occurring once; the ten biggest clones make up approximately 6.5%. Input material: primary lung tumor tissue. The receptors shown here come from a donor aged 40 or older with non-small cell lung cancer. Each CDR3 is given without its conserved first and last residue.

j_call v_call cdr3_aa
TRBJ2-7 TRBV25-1 ASSDSWTYEQY
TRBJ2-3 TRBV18 ASSRFSGTGTDTQY
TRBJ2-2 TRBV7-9 ASSLVSLNTGELF
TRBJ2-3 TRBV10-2 ASGAYRVFTDTQY
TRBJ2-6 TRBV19 ASTPYPGANVLT
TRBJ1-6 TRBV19 ASSLGHLNSPLH
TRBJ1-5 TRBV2 ASSGEGTFNQPQH
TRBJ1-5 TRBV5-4 ASSSTPDRPQH
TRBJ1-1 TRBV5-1 ASSFQVEEAF
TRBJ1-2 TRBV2 ASPHREIERINYGYT
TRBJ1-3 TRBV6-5 ASRGQVHGNTIY
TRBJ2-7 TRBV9 ASSPGGGLLDSEQY
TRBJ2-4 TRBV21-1 ASSNKGQRVAKNIQY
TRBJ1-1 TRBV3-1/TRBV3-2 VSRPDSLNTEAF
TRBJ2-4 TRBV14 ASSFTTGRAKNIQY
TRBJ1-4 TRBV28 ASSSGRDEKLF
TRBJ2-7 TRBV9 ASSASGGADYEQY
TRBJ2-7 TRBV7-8 ASSLVPGLVYYEQY
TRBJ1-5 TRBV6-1 ASSEGDHQPQH
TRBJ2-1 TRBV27 ASTSNPGTSLSEQF
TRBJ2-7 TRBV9 ASSPDGTPDEEQY
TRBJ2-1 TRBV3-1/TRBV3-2 ASSQRQRRSYNEQF
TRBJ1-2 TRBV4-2 ASTLKGRDTDGYT
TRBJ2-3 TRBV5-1 ANSLGGRTDTQY
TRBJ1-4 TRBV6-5 ASSYSRVEAEKLF
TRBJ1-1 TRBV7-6 ASSFLRRLNTEAF
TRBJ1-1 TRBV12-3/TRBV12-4 ASTPGPVAEAF
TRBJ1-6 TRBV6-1 ASSEGGTARRSYNSPLH
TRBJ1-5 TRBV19 ASSFNSNQPQH
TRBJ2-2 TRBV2 ASSDDRVDTGELF
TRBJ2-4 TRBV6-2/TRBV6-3 ASSRAGGKNIQY
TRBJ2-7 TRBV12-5 ASGASQGANYEQY
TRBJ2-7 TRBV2 ASRPGQGSRRSDEQY
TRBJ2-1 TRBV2 TSGSSSGGSSSYNEQF
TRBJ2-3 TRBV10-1 ASSARGSRSQY
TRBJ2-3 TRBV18 VSSPSTDTQY
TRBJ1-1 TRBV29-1 SILGWGNTEAF
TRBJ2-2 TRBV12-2 ASRLSLVPGRLTGELF
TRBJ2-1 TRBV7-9 ASSQGQGADNEQF
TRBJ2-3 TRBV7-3 ASSLSQGGTQY
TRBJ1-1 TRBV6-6 ASSYLDQTEAF
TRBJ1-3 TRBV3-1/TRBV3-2 ASSQGDGSGNTIY
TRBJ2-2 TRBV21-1 ASRAIGLTGELF
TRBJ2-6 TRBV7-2 ASSKTPSSGANVLT
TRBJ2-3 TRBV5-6 ASSFGGAADTQY
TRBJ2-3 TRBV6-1 ASSESHVFTDTQY
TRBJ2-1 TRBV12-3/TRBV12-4 ASSLGPNEQF
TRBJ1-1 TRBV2 ASKRELNTEAF
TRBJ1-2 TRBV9 ASSPKAGSYGYT
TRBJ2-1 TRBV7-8 ASSLGGGASYNEQF
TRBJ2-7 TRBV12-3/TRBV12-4 ASTRGGPDEQY
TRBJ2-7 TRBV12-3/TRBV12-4 ASMSTETYEQY
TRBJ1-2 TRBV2 ASSRYRGGNYGYT
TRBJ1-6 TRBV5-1 ASSFQGYYNSPLH
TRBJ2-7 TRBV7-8 ASSLGSSGGREQY
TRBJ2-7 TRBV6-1 ASSEVHTAYEQY